What follows are 30 T cell receptor beta chains derived from one specimen sequenced in a study of graft-versus-host responses after intestinal transplantation. The assay was immunoSEQ multiplex PCR, and TCRdb's table has in-frame clones only and misses some. There are tens of thousands of clones in the sample; around 95% occur only once, and 0.5% to 0.55% lies in the top ten. These receptors have no known antigen. Specimen: unstimulated CD8+ T cells sorted from spleen or lymph node cells, collected before transplant. The receptors derive from a human donor who was the organ donor for an intestinal transplant.

The rearrangement uses TRBV19 and TRBJ1-1; D perhaps matches TRBD1 (5 bases). The CDR3 spans 15 residues. V lost 7 bases and J lost 2, with 17 bases in between. Germline V gene sequence: CDR1 LNHDA, CDR2 SQIVND (reference sequence). The CDR3 sequence: CASTPDILLNTEAFF. DNA of the CDR3: TGTGCCAGTACCCCGGACATACTATTAAACACTGAAGCTTTCTTT.

The CDR3 DNA follows: TGCGCCAGCAGCCCCGGACGGGACACTGAAGCTTTCTTT. This encodes CASSPGRDTEAFF. This chain links TRBV4-1 with TRBJ1-1; no reliable D call. Per the germline V gene, CDR1 is MGHRA and CDR2 is YSYEKL. The length of the CDR3 is 13 residues. Trimming shortened V by 4 bases and J by 3 bases, and 9 bases separated the two germline ends.

The chain joins TRBV4-2 to TRBJ2-1; 8 bases map to TRBD2. Trimming removed 4 bases from V and 9 bases from J; junction bases left unmatched: 17. The V gene's germline CDR1 is LGHNA and CDR2 YNFKEQ. There are 17 residues in the CDR3. CDR3 in amino acids: CASSPTRRAGAFGEQFF. The CDR3 bases are TGTGCCAGCAGCCCTACACGGCGAGCGGGGGCCTTTGGTGAGCAGTTCTTC.

The chain uses TRBV7-9 and TRBJ2-1; 7 bases fit TRBD1. This CDR3 contains 18 residues. The V gene's germline CDR1 is SEHNR and CDR2 FQNEAQ (reference sequence). Germline trimming cut 3 bases from V and 0 bases from J; bases unmatched to any gene: 11. The CDR3 DNA sequence: TGTGCCAGCAGCTTTCCTTTGGGACAGCCATACTCCTACAATGAGCAGTTCTTC. Amino acid sequence: CASSFPLGQPYSYNEQFF.

J is TRBJ1-5 and V is TRBV7-2; D may be TRBD1 (6 bases). V gave up 2 bases and J gave up 3 bases, with 20 bases separating them. The CDR3 covers 18 residues. The germline CDR1 and CDR2 sequences are SGHTA and FQGNSA. The CDR3 protein is CASSLTETGDIINQPQHF. In nucleotides, the CDR3 is TGTGCCAGCAGCTTAACTGAGACAGGCGATATTATCAATCAGCCCCAGCATTTT.

The chain's CDR3 is CASSAGQNTEAFF. The CDR3, as DNA: TGTGCCAGCAGCGCGGGACAGAACACTGAAGCTTTCTTT. This chain joins TRBV9 and TRBJ1-1; D is possibly TRBD1 (6 bases). The CDR3 covers 13 residues. CDR1 SGDLS and CDR2 YYNGEE come from the germline V gene. V dropped 3 bases and J dropped 1 base, with 7 bases sitting between them.

The CDR3 is CASSQEAEQPQHF. CDR3 DNA sequence: TGTGCCAGCAGCCAAGAGGCCGAACAGCCCCAGCATTTT. The V gene is TRBV4-2, the J gene TRBJ1-5; D gene unclear. The germline V gene has CDR1 LGHNA and CDR2 YNFKEQ. Trimming took off 0 bases at V and 7 bases at J, with 7 bases between the two ends. The CDR3 covers 13 residues.

The chain is built from TRBV4-1 and TRBJ2-7, with 7 bases identical to TRBD1. The germline V gene encodes CDR1 MGHRA and CDR2 YSYEKL. V lost 0 bases to trimming and J lost 9 bases; unmatched junction nucleotides: 11. There are 15 residues in the CDR3. The CDR3, as DNA: TGCGCCAGCAGCCAAGAAGGGGGACAGATTACTGCGCAGTACTTC. Translating it yields CASSQEGGQITAQYF.

This sequence joins TRBV30 and TRBJ2-2; 8 positions agree with TRBD1. In germline, CDR1 is GTSNPN, CDR2 SVGIG (reference sequence). The J segment lost 4 bases and the V segment lost 6 bases, leaving 4 bases of the junction unmatched. The CDR3 covers 13 residues. The CDR3 region is CACLTGATGELFF. The CDR3 region has the DNA TGTGCCTGCTTGACAGGGGCCACCGGGGAGCTGTTTTTT. Full variable domain (rest looked up from reference TRBV30 and TRBJ2-2): SQTIHQWPATLVQPVGSPLSLECTVEGTSNPNLYWYRQAAGRGLQLLFYSVGIGQISSEVPQNLSASRPQDRQFILSSKKLLLSDSGFYLCACLTGATGELFFGEGSRLTVL.

This clone was found once. The chain is built from TRBV7-9 and TRBJ2-3, with TRBD1 matching 9 bases. The J segment lost 4 bases and the V segment lost 5 bases, leaving 13 bases of the junction unmatched. This CDR3 contains 17 residues. Germline V CDR1 and CDR2: SEHNR, FQNEAQ (reference sequence). The CDR3 sequence is CASSQGTGWSGADTQYF. CDR3 nucleotide sequence: TGTGCCAGCAGCCAGGGGACAGGGTGGTCTGGGGCAGATACGCAGTATTTT.

This clone was seen just once. This chain links TRBV4-3 with TRBJ2-1; tentative D call: TRBD1 (5 bases). The V gene lost 2 bases and the J gene lost 9 bases, with 17 bases spanning the gap. There are 15 residues in the CDR3. CDR1 and CDR2 from the germline V gene are LGHNA and YSLEER. For the CDR3, the DNA is TGCGCCAGCAGCCAATCGGAGACAGAAACCCCTGAGCAGTTCTTC. The encoded protein is CASSQSETETPEQFF.

J is TRBJ1-4 and V is TRBV5-6; 9 bases map to TRBD1. Germline CDR1 reads SGHDT; CDR2 reads YYEEEE. The V segment lost 4 bases and the J segment 2 bases; nucleotides outside the gene matches: 15. The CDR3 loop spans 19 amino acids. In nucleotides, the CDR3 is TGTGCCAGCAGCGGGGGGCAACCGGGACAGGGTCAGACTAATGAAAAACTGTTTTTT. Its translation: CASSGGQPGQGQTNEKLFF.

This clone was found a few times. The chain's CDR3 is CASSTGQGRRYEQYF. CDR3 in DNA: TGTGCCAGCAGCACTGGACAGGGGAGGCGGTACGAGCAGTACTTC. The chain links TRBV7-9 to TRBJ2-7; 9 nucleotides agree with TRBD1. The CDR3 covers 15 residues. Germline values: CDR1 SEHNR, CDR2 FQNEAQ (reference sequence). Germline trimming cut 5 bases from V and 4 bases from J; bases unmatched to any gene: 9. Based on the CDR3 plus reference TRBV7-9 and TRBJ2-7, the full variable domain is DTGVSQNPRHKITKRGQNVTFRCDPISEHNRLYWYRQTLGQGPEFLTYFQNEAQLEKSRLLSDRFSAERPKGSFSTLEIQRTEQGDSAMYLCASSTGQGRRYEQYFGPGTRLTVT.

This chain links TRBV4-3 with TRBJ2-1, with TRBD2 matching 8 bases. The CDR3 loop spans 15 amino acids. The germline V gene has CDR1 LGHNA and CDR2 YSLEER. V gave up 1 base and J gave up 5 bases; unmatched junction bases: 4. The CDR3 loop is CASSQVYGGDNEQFF. The CDR3 DNA is TGCGCCAGCAGCCAAGTATACGGGGGGGACAATGAGCAGTTCTTC.

This clone was picked up one time. DNA of the CDR3: TGTGCCAGCAGCTTAGGTCGTGGGGCTCAGGGAAGCTCCCTTTACGAGCAGTACTTC. Translation gives CASSLGRGAQGSSLYEQYF. The chain uses TRBV7-8 and TRBJ2-7; TRBD1 might be the D (5 bases). The CDR3 runs 19 residues. Per the germline V gene, CDR1 is SGHVS and CDR2 is FQNEAQ. The ends were cut back, 1 base at V and 4 bases at J, with 26 bases in the middle.

V gene TRBV10-3 combines with J gene TRBJ1-2, with D maybe TRBD1 (5 bases). The CDR3 length is 14 residues. The ends were cut back, 2 bases at V and 7 bases at J, with 14 bases in the middle. CDR1 and CDR2 from the germline V gene are ENHRY and SYGVKD. The chain's CDR3 is CAISEHQGMRGYTF. The CDR3 DNA follows: TGTGCCATCAGTGAGCACCAGGGTATGCGTGGCTACACCTTC.

The CDR3 DNA is TGTGCCAGCAGCCCAGGTTGGGTCCACTATAATTCACCCCTCCACTTT. It encodes CASSPGWVHYNSPLHF. The rearrangement joins TRBV7-2 to TRBJ1-6; D call uncertain. CDR1 is SGHTA and CDR2 is FQGNSA in the germline V gene. Trimming left V 5 bases short and J 3 bases short, with 14 bases between. The length of the CDR3 is 16 residues.

The chain couples TRBV6-5 to TRBJ1-2; D perhaps matches TRBD1 (5 bases). The CDR3 length is 13 residues. Germline CDR1 and CDR2: MNHEY and SVGAGI. V gave up 4 bases and J gave up 4 bases, with 10 bases separating them. This chain's CDR3 is CASSSIQVYGYTF. Here the CDR3 DNA reads TGTGCCAGCAGTTCAATACAGGTCTATGGCTACACCTTC.

The CDR3 region is CASSPGPTYEQYF. As DNA, the CDR3 is TGCGCCAGCAGCCCGGGGCCGACCTACGAGCAGTACTTC. The chain joins TRBV4-1 to TRBJ2-7, with D perhaps assigned TRBD1 or TRBD2 (5 bases each). Germline V lookup: CDR1 MGHRA, CDR2 YSYEKL. V shed 4 bases and J shed 2 bases, with 9 bases lying between them. The CDR3 has 13 residues.

The chain joins TRBV4-3 to TRBJ2-1; the match to TRBD2 covers 11 bases. The CDR3 is made up of 20 amino acids. Germline loops: CDR1 LGHNA, CDR2 YSLEER. V trimming: 0 bases; J trimming: 4 bases; junction bases outside the gene matches: 14. Here the CDR3 reads CASSQEPGASGGLEYNEQFF. In DNA form, the CDR3 reads TGCGCCAGCAGCCAAGAACCGGGGGCTAGCGGGGGGCTCGAGTACAATGAGCAGTTCTTC.

This chain uses TRBV7-8 with TRBJ2-5; TRBD2 matches at 8 bases. CDR1 and CDR2 (germline): SGHVS, FQNEAQ. The CDR3 loop spans 17 amino acids. The trim removed 0 bases at V and 11 bases at J, leaving 17 bases unmatched. CDR3 coding DNA: TGTGCCAGCAGCTTAGCCACCCCGGGCGGGGGGCCCCAGGGGCAGTACTTC. This encodes CASSLATPGGGPQGQYF.

This sequence joins TRBV9 and TRBJ1-2; 8 positions agree with TRBD1. The CDR3 loop spans 16 amino acids. Germline lookup yields CDR1 SGDLS and CDR2 YYNGEE. V shed 2 bases and J 4 bases; nucleotides not matched to a gene: 10. Here the CDR3 DNA reads TGTGCCAGCAGCGTCAATCCTGGGACAGGATCCTATGGCTACACCTTC. Its translation: CASSVNPGTGSYGYTF.

This clone appeared once. The V and J genes are TRBV4-1 and TRBJ2-1; 9 nucleotides align to TRBD2. J was trimmed by 5 bases and V by 1 base; bases with no gene match: 3. The V gene's germline CDR1 is MGHRA and CDR2 YSYEKL. This CDR3 is 15 amino acids long. The CDR3: CASSQVAGANNEQFF. CDR3 DNA: TGCGCCAGCAGCCAAGTAGCGGGGGCCAACAATGAGCAGTTCTTC.

J is TRBJ2-7 and V is TRBV7-9, with unresolved D. Germline V gene sequence: CDR1 SEHNR, CDR2 FQNEAQ (reference sequence). V was shortened by 1 base and J by 6 bases, with 7 bases between the two germline ends. The CDR3 loop spans 12 amino acids. The CDR3 DNA reads TGTGCCAGCAGCTTAGACCCCTCCGAGCAGTACTTC. Translating it yields CASSLDPSEQYF.

This chain joins TRBV7-6 and TRBJ2-6; 7 bases are a match to TRBD2. After removal of 5 bases from V and 2 bases from J, the junction contained 3 bases not matched to a gene. The CDR3 runs to 15 residues. Germline lookup yields CDR1 SGHVS and CDR2 FNYEAQ. CDR3 bases: TGTGCCAGCAGCACTGGGGGGGCTGGGGCCAACGTCCTGACTTTC. Amino acids: CASSTGGAGANVLTF.

This clone showed up just once. This chain joins TRBV4-3 and TRBJ2-5; TRBD2 aligns across 8 bases. The V gene's germline CDR1 is LGHNA and CDR2 YSLEER. CDR3 length equals 13 residues. V was pared by 5 bases and J by 3 bases, with 2 bases of the junction left unmatched. The DNA for the CDR3 is TGCGCCAGCAGCTACGGGGGGGAAGAGACCCAGTACTTC. Its protein is CASSYGGEETQYF.

The chain couples TRBV29-1 to TRBJ1-5; no clear D. Trimming removed 4 bases at V and 4 bases at J, with 8 bases between. The germline gives CDR1 SQVTM, CDR2 ANQGSEA. This CDR3 spans 12 amino acids. Written as DNA, the CDR3 is TGCAGCGTTGGCGATGGGAATCAGCCCCAGCATTTT. Protein sequence: CSVGDGNQPQHF.

The V call is TRBV4-3, the J call TRBJ2-2; D possibly matches TRBD1 or TRBD2 (5 bases each). The germline V gene has CDR1 LGHNA and CDR2 YSLEER. The CDR3 has 18 amino acids. Deletions cut 0 bases from V and 1 base from J, with 15 bases between. CDR3 in amino acids: CASSQDFWGGGNTGELFF. CDR3 bases: TGCGCCAGCAGCCAAGATTTTTGGGGCGGAGGGAACACCGGGGAGCTGTTTTTT.

The rearrangement joins TRBV4-1 to TRBJ1-1, with a possible D match to TRBD1 (6 bases). The CDR3 consists of 14 residues. V dropped 8 bases and J dropped 6 bases, with 19 bases sitting between them. Looked up from germline, CDR1 is MGHRA and CDR2 is YSYEKL. The CDR3 nucleotides read TGCGCCAGCGGCCTAACAGGGAGAGGTCCTGAAGCTTTCTTT. Translated, it gives CASGLTGRGPEAFF.

The genes are TRBV11-2 and TRBJ2-1; D not resolved. Germline V gene sequence: CDR1 SGHAT, CDR2 FQNNGV. The length of the CDR3 is 13 residues. Trimming took off 5 bases at V and 9 bases at J, with 14 bases between the two ends. CDR3 loop: CASSPVHVSEQFF. The CDR3, as DNA: TGTGCCAGCAGCCCCGTGCATGTCAGTGAGCAGTTCTTC. The whole variable domain, remainder taken from reference TRBV11-2 and TRBJ2-1, is EAGVAQSPRYKIIEKRQSVAFWCNPISGHATLYWYQQILGQGPKLLIQFQNNGVVDDSQLPKDRFSAERLKGVDSTLKIQPAKLEDSAVYLCASSPVHVSEQFFGPGTRLTVL.